The clone carrying this T cell receptor (beta chain) was observed a few times. Its specificity is not known. This record comes from a study of T cell responses to AZD1222 COVID-19 vaccine. Notes on the study in general: Vaccine-associated CD4 TCRs ranged over spike, dominating at 160-218 and 743-854. At baseline, just five to seven AZD1222 recipients tested seropositive. Females made up more of the donors, who were largely white British, and clonal diversity may have come out too low. Repertoires were sampled only after the peak T cell response.

TCRdb keeps only in-frame clones here, not all; method: immunoSEQ multiplex PCR. The sample lists 170,000 or so clones, roughly 87% occurring once. This TCR came from an adult in good health. The sequencing used peripheral blood, collected on day 0 of AZD1222 vaccination.

CDR3 residues: CASSFLGAEAFF. In DNA form, the CDR3 reads TGTGCCAGCAGTTTCCTCGGGGCTGAAGCTTTCTTT. The rearrangement uses TRBV12-3 or TRBV12-4 and TRBJ1-1; no definite D call. Trimming stripped 3 bases from V and 6 bases from J, with 8 bases between. This CDR3 comprises 12 residues.